Listed below are T cell receptor beta chains from one sample, sequenced in a study of blood T cell repertoires in COVID-19. Generated by immunoSEQ multiplex PCR, the TCRdb table keeps only in-frame clones and is missing some. The repertoire holds some 140,000 clones, less than 95% seen once, with over 0.45% in the top ten. Sequenced sample: peripheral blood. These receptors were obtained from a man aged 50 to 59 with acute or convalescent COVID-19. The CDR3 runs from the conserved cysteine through the conserved F or W. The D gene is left open where the match is weak. For some rows the clone size is stated as once, few or many, or as a class when expanded; others skip it.

len | abundance | j_gene | d_gene | v_gene | CDR3nt | CDR3aa
14 | - | TRBJ2-2 | - | TRBV13 | TGTGCCAGCAGCGGTCGACTAGTTTCCGGGGAGCTGTTTTTT | CASSGRLVSGELFF
14 | - | TRBJ2-2 | - | TRBV5-4 | TGTGCCAGCAGCTTGTTAGGGGGCACCGGGGAGCTGTTTTTT | CASSLLGGTGELFF
15 | - | TRBJ1-6 | TRBD1 | TRBV7-2 | TGTGCCAGCAGCTCTCAGACAGGGGGAAATTCACCCCTCCACTTT | CASSSQTGGNSPLHF
11 | - | TRBJ2-7 | - | TRBV19 | TGTGCCAGTACCCATGGGGGGGAGCAGTACTTC | CASTHGGEQYF
14 | - | TRBJ1-3 | - | TRBV6-5 | TGTGCCAGCGCTATCCAGGGAATTGGAAACACCATATATTTT | CASAIQGIGNTIYF
15 | - | TRBJ2-7 | TRBD1 | TRBV12-5 | TGTGCTAGTGGTCAAAGTGGACAGGGGGCGTACGAGCAGTACTTC | CASGQSGQGAYEQYF
13 | - | TRBJ1-2 | - | TRBV5-1 | TGCGCCAGCAGATTAGACAGGAACTATGGCTACACCTTC | CASRLDRNYGYTF
15 | - | TRBJ2-3 | - | TRBV19 | TGTGCCAGTAGTATGGACGGGACTTATACAGATACGCAGTATTTT | CASSMDGTYTDTQYF
15 | - | TRBJ1-1 | - | TRBV9 | TGTGCCAGCAGCCCCGGACTAACGCAAGTAGTTGAAGCTTTCTTT | CASSPGLTQVVEAFF
15 | - | TRBJ2-5 | TRBD2 | TRBV5-5 | TGTGCCAGCACTATACTAGCGGGACTCCAAGAGACCCAGTACTTC | CASTILAGLQETQYF
15 | - | TRBJ2-1 | TRBD1 | TRBV7-2 | TGTGCCAGCAGCCCCAGGGGGAGCTCCTACAATGAGCAGTTCTTC | CASSPRGSSYNEQFF
15 | once | TRBJ2-1 | TRBD2 | TRBV19 | TGTGCCAGTAGTATAGGACTAGCGGGAGCGGATGAGCAGTTCTTC | CASSIGLAGADEQFF
19 | - | TRBJ2-4 | - | TRBV4-2 | TGTGCCAGCAGCCAAGATTGGAGCGCGGCCGCGGGGACCAAAAACATTCAGTACTTC | CASSQDWSAAAGTKNIQYF
15 | - | TRBJ2-3 | TRBD2 | TRBV7-2 | TGTGCCAGCAGCTTCGGGACTAGCGGGGGAGGAACGCAGTATTTT | CASSFGTSGGGTQYF
14 | - | TRBJ1-2 | - | TRBV3-1/TRBV3-2 | TGTGCCAGCAGCTTGCGGGGCGTCAACTATGGCTACACCTTC | CASSLRGVNYGYTF
13 | - | TRBJ1-1 | - | TRBV19 | TGTGCCAGTAGTATGTCTCGGAACACTGAAGCTTTCTTT | CASSMSRNTEAFF
14 | - | TRBJ1-6 | TRBD1 | TRBV7-8 | TGTGCCAGCAGCTTGACAGGGTTGGGGTCACCCCTCCACTTT | CASSLTGLGSPLHF
15 | - | TRBJ2-2 | - | TRBV28 | - | CASSSSGQTTGELFF
14 | - | TRBJ1-6 | - | TRBV5-1 | TGCGCCAGCAGCTTACAGAGGGAAAATTCACCCCTCCACTTT | CASSLQRENSPLHF
13 | - | TRBJ2-2 | - | TRBV27 | TGTGCCACGTGGACTCCTCTAACCGGGGAGCTGTTTTTT | CATWTPLTGELFF
15 | once | TRBJ2-1 | TRBD1 | TRBV7-9 | TGTGCCAGCAGCCTGAGACAGGGCATCTACAATGAGCAGTTCTTC | CASSLRQGIYNEQFF
20 | - | TRBJ2-2 | TRBD2 | TRBV27 | TGTGCCAGCAGTTTACGTCTAGCGGGAAAAGTGATGGGGCGGACCGGGGAGCTGTTTTTT | CASSLRLAGKVMGRTGELFF
14 | - | TRBJ2-3 | TRBD1 | TRBV27 | TGTGCCAGCAGGACCACAGGGGGCACAGATACGCAGTATTTT | CASRTTGGTDTQYF
15 | - | TRBJ1-2 | - | TRBV4-2 | TGTGCCAGCAGCCCCCAAGCCGGGGAGAACTATGGCTACACCTTC | CASSPQAGENYGYTF
15 | - | TRBJ2-7 | TRBD2 | TRBV18 | TGTGCCAGCTCACAACAGGCTAGCGGGGCCTACGAGCAGTACTTC | CASSQQASGAYEQYF
12 | - | TRBJ2-1 | - | TRBV2 | TGTGCCGGCCGGGGTTTAGGGAATGAGCAGTTCTTC | CAGRGLGNEQFF
17 | - | TRBJ2-1 | TRBD1 | TRBV7-3 | TGTGCCAGCAGCGCCCCGGCGGGACAGGTTCCCAACAATGAGCAGTTCTTC | CASSAPAGQVPNNEQFF
15 | - | TRBJ2-3 | TRBD2 | TRBV30 | TGTGCCTGGAGCGGACTAGCGGGAGGCCTGGAGACGCAGTATTTT | CAWSGLAGGLETQYF
19 | - | TRBJ1-1 | TRBD1 | TRBV27 | TGTGCCAGCAGTTTTGTCTCTGGGACAGGGGGCCAGATGAACACTGAAGCTTTCTTT | CASSFVSGTGGQMNTEAFF
15 | - | TRBJ2-5 | TRBD1 | TRBV2 | TGTGCCAGCAGTCGACAGGGTGGAACTGGAGAGACCCAGTACTTC | CASSRQGGTGETQYF
13 | - | TRBJ2-3 | TRBD1 | TRBV29-1 | TGCAGCGTTGAAGTGCAGGGGGCAGATACGCAGTATTTT | CSVEVQGADTQYF
13 | - | TRBJ1-6 | - | TRBV27 | TGTGCCAGCAGTTACAGGGATAATTCACCCCTCCACTTT | CASSYRDNSPLHF
17 | once | TRBJ1-4 | TRBD1 | TRBV23-1 | TGCGCCAGCAGTCAATCAAGACCCACAGGGGCGCGTGAAAAACTGTTTTTT | CASSQSRPTGAREKLFF
14 | - | TRBJ1-6 | TRBD1 | TRBV7-6 | TGTGCCAGCAGCGCGGACAGGGTAAACTCACCCCTCCACTTT | CASSADRVNSPLHF
13 | once | TRBJ1-5 | - | TRBV7-2 | TGTGCCAGCAGCCCCGGGAACAATCAGCCCCAGCATTTT | CASSPGNNQPQHF
16 | - | TRBJ2-7 | - | TRBV21-1 | TGTGCCAGCAAGCGGGGGGGTAGCGGGAGGCTCTACGAGCAGTACTTC | CASKRGGSGRLYEQYF
14 | - | TRBJ2-1 | TRBD2 | TRBV7-3 | TGTGCCAGCAGCTTAGGACTAGTTCAAAATGAGCAGTTCTTC | CASSLGLVQNEQFF
15 | - | TRBJ2-3 | TRBD2 | TRBV5-1 | TGCGCCAGCAGCTTGGTGGCTAGCGGGACGGATACGCAGTATTTT | CASSLVASGTDTQYF
14 | - | TRBJ2-5 | TRBD2 | TRBV5-1 | TGCGCCAGCAGCCCAGGGACTAGCGTGGAGACCCAGTACTTC | CASSPGTSVETQYF
16 | once | TRBJ2-7 | TRBD1 | TRBV6-5 | TGTGCCAGCAGTTACGGTACGGGACAGGGAGCCTACGAGCAGTACTTC | CASSYGTGQGAYEQYF
14 | - | TRBJ1-1 | - | TRBV27 | TGTGCCAGCAGTATCATTGCAGGGAACACTGAAGCTTTCTTT | CASSIIAGNTEAFF
13 | few | TRBJ2-1 | - | TRBV12-5 | TGTGCTAGTGGAACAGGGCTCTACAATGAGCAGTTCTTC | CASGTGLYNEQFF
18 | - | TRBJ2-5 | - | TRBV4-3 | TGCGCCAGCAGCCATCTTTTGAGGGGACACCCGTACCAAGAGACCCAGTACTTC | CASSHLLRGHPYQETQYF
15 | - | TRBJ2-1 | TRBD2 | TRBV18 | TGTGCCAGCTCCAGGACTAGCGGCTCCTACAATGAGCAGTTCTTC | CASSRTSGSYNEQFF
16 | - | TRBJ1-4 | - | TRBV15 | TGTGCCACCAGCACAGGACAGACTGCAACTAATGAAAAACTGTTTTTT | CATSTGQTATNEKLFF
15 | - | TRBJ1-3 | - | TRBV9 | TGTGCCAGCAGCGCATCCACAGGATTTGGAAACACCATATATTTT | CASSASTGFGNTIYF
15 | - | TRBJ2-2 | TRBD1 | TRBV5-1 | TGCGCCAGCAGCCTTGGACAGGGGGCTACCGGGGAGCTGTTTTTT | CASSLGQGATGELFF
15 | - | TRBJ1-5 | - | TRBV19 | TGTGCCAGTAGTATCATGGGGCGGGGGCGTCAGCCCCAGCATTTT | CASSIMGRGRQPQHF
12 | - | TRBJ2-1 | - | TRBV27 | TGTGCCAGCAGTTCCAGGGTTCTTGAGCAGTTCTTC | CASSSRVLEQFF
14 | - | TRBJ1-5 | - | TRBV27 | TGTGCCAGCAGTTCCGGAGCAGGAGGCCAGCCCCAGCATTTT | CASSSGAGGQPQHF
17 | once | TRBJ2-1 | TRBD2 | TRBV25-1 | TGTGCCAGCACCGGGACTAGCGGACGTTCTTCCTACAATGAGCAGTTCTTC | CASTGTSGRSSYNEQFF
15 | - | TRBJ2-6 | - | TRBV18 | TGTGCCAGCTCACTCGACATCTCTGGGGCCAACGTCCTGACTTTC | CASSLDISGANVLTF
13 | - | TRBJ1-1 | TRBD1 | TRBV7-3 | TGTGCCAGCAGCTTCTTGGACAGGGGTGAAGCTTTCTTT | CASSFLDRGEAFF